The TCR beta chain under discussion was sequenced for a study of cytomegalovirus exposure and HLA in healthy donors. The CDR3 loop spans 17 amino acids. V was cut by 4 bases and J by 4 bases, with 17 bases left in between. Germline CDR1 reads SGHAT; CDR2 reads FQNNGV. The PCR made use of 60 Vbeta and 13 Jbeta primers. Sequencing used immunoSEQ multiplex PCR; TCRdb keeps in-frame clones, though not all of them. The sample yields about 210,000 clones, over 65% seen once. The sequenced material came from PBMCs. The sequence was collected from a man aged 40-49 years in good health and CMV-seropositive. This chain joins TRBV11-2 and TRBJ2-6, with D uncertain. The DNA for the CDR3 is TGTGCCAGCAGCTCAACAAGACATGGTCTCGGGGCCAACGTCCTGACTTTC. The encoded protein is CASSSTRHGLGANVLTF. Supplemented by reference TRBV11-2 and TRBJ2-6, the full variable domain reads EAGVAQSPRYKIIEKRQSVAFWCNPISGHATLYWYQQILGQGPKLLIQFQNNGVVDDSQLPKDRFSAERLKGVDSTLKIQPAKLEDSAVYLCASSSTRHGLGANVLTFGAGSRLTVL.